The 26 T cell receptor beta chains given below trace back to one sample, sequenced in a study of blood T cell repertoires in COVID-19. TCRdb's copy holds only in-frame clones and misses some; the assay was immunoSEQ multiplex PCR. The repertoire consists of 130,000 to 150,000 clones, with roughly 79% occurring once and the leading ten covering 1.9%. Sequencing input: peripheral blood. These receptors were obtained from a woman aged 60-75 years with acute or convalescent COVID-19.

The V call is TRBV7-2, the J call TRBJ2-1; 12 bases agree with TRBD2. The germline V gene encodes CDR1 SGHTA and CDR2 FQGNSA. This CDR3 region has 15 residues. V was pared by 4 bases and J by 9 bases, with 7 bases of the junction left unmatched. The CDR3 coding sequence is TGTGCCAGCAGCTCTCAACGGACTAGCGGGGTTGAGCAGTTCTTC. It translates to CASSSQRTSGVEQFF.

The chain combines TRBV20-1 with TRBJ2-5; D remains ambiguous. The germline V gene encodes CDR1 DFQATT and CDR2 SNEGSKA (reference sequence). Between the trimmed V and J ends, which lost 2 bases and 5 bases, there was a span of 6 bases. This CDR3 has 11 amino acids. The CDR3, as DNA: TGCAGTGCTAGACGGAGCGAGACCCAGTACTTC. This codes for CSARRSETQYF.

V and J are TRBV5-1 and TRBJ2-5; D is possibly TRBD2 (6 bases). Trimming cost V 4 bases and J 6 bases, with 16 bases left between them. CDR1 is SGHRS, CDR2 YFSETQ, per germline. The CDR3 consists of 14 residues. CDR3 residues: CASSVTGTLKTQYF. CDR3 nucleotide sequence: TGCGCCAGCAGCGTAACCGGGACTTTGAAGACCCAGTACTTC.

CDR3: CASSTRTGDTEAFF. The CDR3, as DNA: TGTGCCAGTAGTACCCGGACAGGGGACACTGAAGCTTTCTTT. The chain employs TRBV19 and TRBJ1-1; 9 bases align to TRBD1. The junction had 3 bases not matched to a gene; V was cut back by 4 bases and J by 3 bases. This CDR3 contains 14 residues. Germline V gene sequence: CDR1 LNHDA, CDR2 SQIVND (reference sequence).

CDR3 DNA: TGTGCCAGTAGCCTCGTTGCGGCTAGCGGGAGGGGGACCCAGTACTTC. As protein: CASSLVAASGRGTQYF. The gene calls are TRBV19 and TRBJ2-5; 12 bases align to TRBD2. Germline V CDR1 and CDR2: LNHDA, SQIVND (reference sequence). The CDR3 runs to 16 residues. J gave up 7 bases and V 6 bases, and 12 bases lay outside the gene matches. The full variable domain, its missing parts supplied by reference TRBV19 and TRBJ2-5, is DGGITQSPKYLFRKEGQNVTLSCEQNLNHDAMYWYRQDPGQGLRLIYYSQIVNDFQKGDIAEGYSVSREKKESFPLTVTSAQKNPTAFYLCASSLVAASGRGTQYFGPGTRLLVL.

This CDR3 is CASSRNDFSYNEQFF. DNA for the CDR3: TGTGCCAGCAGCCGTAACGACTTCTCCTACAATGAGCAGTTCTTC. The chain couples TRBV5-6 to TRBJ2-1; no reliable D call. The V end was cut by 4 bases, the J end by 0 bases, with 11 bases between. Germline CDR1 SGHDT, CDR2 YYEEEE. The CDR3 sequence is 15 residues long.

V gene TRBV3-1 (or the pseudogene TRBV3-2) combines with J gene TRBJ1-1, with D maybe TRBD1 (5 bases). Trimming took off 6 bases at V and 4 bases at J, with 12 bases between the two ends. Germline V gene lookup returns CDR1 LGHDT and CDR2 YNNKEL (reference sequence). CDR3 size: 13 residues. The DNA of the CDR3 is TGTGCCAGCAGTTGGGGGAGGGGCACTGAAGCTTTCTTT. It encodes CASSWGRGTEAFF.

The rearrangement joins TRBV28 to TRBJ1-2; D not resolved. V shed 4 bases and J shed 4 bases, with 7 bases lying between them. The CDR3 has 12 amino acids. Germline V gene sequence: CDR1 MDHEN, CDR2 SYDVKM. The chain's CDR3 is CASSSAGYGYTF. CDR3 DNA: TGTGCCAGCAGTTCGGCAGGCTATGGCTACACCTTC.

This clone was recorded once. This rearrangement joins TRBV27 to TRBJ1-1; D is perhaps TRBD1 (6 bases). CDR3 size: 13 residues. Germline V CDR1 and CDR2: MNHEY, SMNVEV (reference sequence). The V end was cut by 6 bases, the J end by 0 bases, with 8 bases between. The CDR3 DNA follows: TGTGCCAGCAGAGACAGGCTGAACACTGAAGCTTTCTTT. It yields the protein CASRDRLNTEAFF.

This chain uses TRBV30 with TRBJ1-2; possibly TRBD1 for D (6 bases). V lost 4 bases and J 4 bases, leaving 10 bases between the germline ends. Germline V gene sequence: CDR1 GTSNPN, CDR2 SVGIG (reference sequence). The CDR3 has 12 residues. CDR3 loop: CAWTVGGYGYTF. CDR3 DNA: TGTGCCTGGACCGTAGGGGGCTATGGCTACACCTTC.

DNA of the CDR3: TGTGCCAGCAGTGACAGGGGGCGCAATGAGCAGTTCTTC. Protein product: CASSDRGRNEQFF. The chain joins TRBV28 to TRBJ2-1, with TRBD1 matching 10 bases. The ends lost 5 bases at V and 6 bases at J; junction bases unmatched: 1. The germline gives CDR1 MDHEN, CDR2 SYDVKM. The CDR3 consists of 13 residues.

This rearrangement joins TRBV7-9 to TRBJ1-1; perhaps TRBD1 as D (5 bases). Germline V gives CDR1 SEHNR, CDR2 FQNEAQ (reference sequence). The ends were cut back, 6 bases at V and 1 base at J, with 9 bases in the middle. This CDR3 region has 13 residues. In DNA, the CDR3 is TGTGCCAGCAGGAACCAGGGGAACACTGAAGCTTTCTTT. It encodes CASRNQGNTEAFF.

V and J are TRBV5-1 and TRBJ2-2; perhaps TRBD2 as D (5 bases). The CDR3 runs to 13 residues. Trimming took 4 bases from V and 7 from J, leaving 11 bases between them. Germline V CDR1 and CDR2: SGHRS, YFSETQ. The CDR3 DNA sequence: TGCGCCAGCAGCGTAGAGGGTTTCGGGGAGCTGTTTTTT. This sequence encodes CASSVEGFGELFF.

In the case of this clone: Other DNA sequences in this sample translate to the same CDR3. The chain links TRBV19 to TRBJ2-5, with TRBD1 identical over 8 bases. This CDR3 has 14 amino acids. CDR1 and CDR2 from the germline V gene are LNHDA and SQIVND (reference sequence). V lost 1 base and J lost 4; bases outside the gene matches: 2. The CDR3 DNA follows: TGTGCCAGTAGTATAGTCGGACAGGGAGAGACCCAGTACTTC. Its protein is CASSIVGQGETQYF.

The J gene is TRBJ2-1, the V gene TRBV19, with 8 bases identical to TRBD2. This CDR3 is 14 amino acids long. Germline CDR1 reads LNHDA; CDR2 reads SQIVND (reference sequence). Germline trimming cut 4 bases from V and 5 bases from J; bases unmatched to any gene: 4. CDR3: CASSRREVNNEQFF. DNA of the CDR3: TGTGCCAGTAGTAGGCGGGAGGTAAACAATGAGCAGTTCTTC.

This chain's CDR3 is CASSLTAGGYNEQFF. The CDR3 bases are TGTGCCAGCAGCTTAACAGCGGGAGGCTACAATGAGCAGTTCTTC. The chain employs TRBV7-2 and TRBJ2-1, with 9 positions matching TRBD2. In germline, CDR1 is SGHTA, CDR2 FQGNSA. This CDR3 has 15 amino acids. Germline trimming cut 2 bases from V and 3 bases from J; bases unmatched to any gene: 2.

The chain is built from TRBV28 and TRBJ1-2; 11 bases fit TRBD1. The CDR3 is 15 amino acids. Germline lookup yields CDR1 MDHEN and CDR2 SYDVKM. V was pared by 7 bases and J by 4 bases, with 8 bases of the junction left unmatched. The CDR3 sequence: CASTLRTGGFYGYTF. The CDR3 coding sequence is TGTGCCAGCACCCTGAGGACAGGGGGCTTCTATGGCTACACCTTC.

Points on this clone: The identical CDR3 is also encoded by other nucleotide sequences in the sample. V and J are TRBV18 and TRBJ2-7; tentative D call: TRBD1 (6 bases). With 3 bases removed from V and 1 base from J, the gap between germline ends came to 7 bases. CDR1 KGHSH and CDR2 LQKENI come from the germline V gene. The CDR3 extends over 13 amino acids. The CDR3 DNA reads TGTGCCAGCTCACCGGGGACATCCTACGAGCAGTACTTC. It codes for CASSPGTSYEQYF.

The chain has TRBV6-5 and TRBJ2-7; perhaps TRBD1 as D (6 bases). This CDR3 contains 11 residues. Germline values: CDR1 MNHEY, CDR2 SVGAGI. The V end was cut by 4 bases, the J end by 9 bases, with 10 bases between. DNA of the CDR3: TGTGCCAGCAGTTCAGGGGTTGGGCAGTACTTC. This gives the protein CASSSGVGQYF.

The chain uses TRBV5-1 and TRBJ2-2; no reliable D call. Germline V CDR1 and CDR2: SGHRS, YFSETQ. This CDR3 is 19 amino acids long. Trimming stripped 5 bases from V and 4 bases from J, with 27 bases between. The CDR3 loop is CASSSQPRVLTYITGELFF. For the CDR3, the DNA is TGCGCCAGCAGTTCTCAGCCCCGGGTCCTAACTTATATCACCGGGGAGCTGTTTTTT.

The chain couples TRBV19 to TRBJ2-1; 14 bases are shared with TRBD2. J lost 9 bases, V lost 5 bases, and 15 bases had no gene match. The CDR3 runs to 18 residues. Per germline, CDR1 LNHDA and CDR2 SQIVND (reference sequence). The DNA of the CDR3 is TGTGCCAGTAGTCCCCCCCGACTAGCGGGAGGGCCCAGGAGTGAGCAGTTCTTC. Translated, it gives CASSPPRLAGGPRSEQFF.

There are a few counts of this clone. This sequence joins TRBV27 and TRBJ1-5; TRBD1 matches 9 bases. Germline loops: CDR1 MNHEY, CDR2 SMNVEV (reference sequence). V lost 6 bases and J lost 3; bases outside the gene matches: 6. The CDR3 runs to 15 residues. The CDR3 DNA sequence: TGTGCCAGCAGCACGACAGGGGGGTTCAATCAGCCCCAGCATTTT. Residues: CASSTTGGFNQPQHF.

The V call is TRBV10-3, the J call TRBJ2-1, with D possibly being TRBD2 (6 bases). Per germline, CDR1 ENHRY and CDR2 SYGVKD. The CDR3 runs to 13 residues. Trimming stripped 8 bases from V and 8 bases from J, with 16 bases between. CDR3 protein: CAIRTEAGYEQFF. The DNA of the CDR3 is TGTGCCATCCGAACCGAGGCGGGATATGAGCAGTTCTTC.

This chain links TRBV5-6 with TRBJ2-4; a weak D match, TRBD2 (5 bases). The CDR3 contains 13 residues. V lost 6 bases and J lost 0, with 7 bases in between. Per germline, CDR1 SGHDT and CDR2 YYEEEE. The CDR3 bases are TGTGCCAGCACCGGGATAGCCAAAAACATTCAGTACTTC. As protein: CASTGIAKNIQYF.

The J gene is TRBJ2-1, the V gene TRBV7-3; D is ambiguous. This CDR3 spans 15 amino acids. The germline CDR1 and CDR2 sequences are SGHTA and FQGTGA. Deletions cut 1 base from V and 7 bases from J, with 14 bases between. The CDR3 DNA follows: TGTGCCAGCAGCTTAATGCTTTCTACTGTGAATGAGCAGTTCTTC. Protein product: CASSLMLSTVNEQFF.

The CDR3 sequence: CASSRVWGSSYNEQFF. In DNA, the CDR3 is TGTGCCTCCTCGCGGGTCTGGGGAAGCTCCTACAATGAGCAGTTCTTC. This sequence joins TRBV27 and TRBJ2-1; D may be TRBD2 (5 bases). Trimming took off 11 bases at V and 0 bases at J, with 20 bases between the two ends. In germline, CDR1 is MNHEY, CDR2 SMNVEV (reference sequence). The CDR3 has 16 residues.